This T cell receptor beta chain came from a study of post-analysis software for immune sequencing data. Study in general: Disease courses included relapsing-remitting, secondary progressive and progressive-relapsing multiple sclerosis.

V gave up 4 bases and J gave up 6 bases, with 12 bases separating them. CDR1 is LGHDT and CDR2 is YNNKEL in the germline V gene (reference sequence). The CDR3 is 14 residues long. Note on this clonotype: Its antigen is undetermined.

Whole-study findings and limits: Versus controls, multiple sclerosis patients showed significantly lower diversity (normalized Chao1). Patients used a few TRBV segments, including TRBV5-6, TRBV5-1 and TRBV20-1, more often than controls. When the samples were clustered directly with F measure, those that had been prepared in the same batch showed strong co-clustering.

Carried by the TCR beta cDNA libraries were unique molecular identifiers. Input amounts of roughly 1 to 10 million T cells were used. These gave around 500,000 cDNA molecules, so each molecule approximated one T cell. TCRdb ran MiXCR on the PCR reads and lists one entry per CDR3 protein. The sample contains roughly 430,000 distinct CDR3 sequences, approximately 39% of which appear only once. This clonotype was sampled from a girl aged 2-9 years with multiple sclerosis. Sequenced material: blood. V and J are TRBV3-1 and TRBJ1-4; D is perhaps TRBD1 (6 bases). Written as DNA, the CDR3 is TGTGCCAGCAGCCGGACAGCTAATGATGAAAAACTGTTTTTT. Its protein product is CASSRTANDEKLFF.